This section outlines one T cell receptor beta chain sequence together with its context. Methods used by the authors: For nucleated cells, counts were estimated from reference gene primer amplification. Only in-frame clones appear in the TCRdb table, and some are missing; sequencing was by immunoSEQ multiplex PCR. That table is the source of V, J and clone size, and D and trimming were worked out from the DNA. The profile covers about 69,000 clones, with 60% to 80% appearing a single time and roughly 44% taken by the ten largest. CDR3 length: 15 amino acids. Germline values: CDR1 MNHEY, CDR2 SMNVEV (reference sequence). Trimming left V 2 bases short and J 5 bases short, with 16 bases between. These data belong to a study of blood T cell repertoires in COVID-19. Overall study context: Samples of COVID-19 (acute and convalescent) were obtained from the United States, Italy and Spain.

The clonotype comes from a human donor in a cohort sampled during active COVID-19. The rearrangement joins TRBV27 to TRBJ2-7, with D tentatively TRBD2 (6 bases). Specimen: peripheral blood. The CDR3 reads CASSLLSGRGNEQYF. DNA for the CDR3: TGTGCCAGCAGTTTACTTTCCGGGAGAGGGAACGAGCAGTACTTC.